The 15 T cell receptor beta chains presented below share a single source sample, sequenced in a study of OX40 agonist ivuxolimab in advanced cancers. Method: immunoSEQ multiplex PCR; TCRdb's copy keeps in-frame clones and lacks some. The sample holds 65,000 to 90,000 clones, 65% to 90% seen once. The sample in question was CD4+ or CD8+ T cells sorted from blood, obtained in a trial of the OX40 agonist ivuxolimab. The receptor source for this set is an adult with an advanced solid tumor such as melanoma, head and neck, liver or kidney cancer.

This clone was counted only a few times. Other DNA sequences within the sample encode an identical CDR3. DNA of the CDR3: TGTGCCAGCAGTCCGACAGGGGTCTATGGCTACACCTTC. Protein: CASSPTGVYGYTF. The chain uses TRBV6-5 and TRBJ1-2, with 8 bases lining up with TRBD1. The CDR3 length is 13 residues. Losses at the gene ends were 5 bases for V and 4 bases for J; bases not matched to a gene: 3. Per the germline V gene, CDR1 is MNHEY and CDR2 is SVGAGI.

The V gene is TRBV5-1, the J gene TRBJ1-6; D uncertain. Germline V gene sequence: CDR1 SGHRS, CDR2 YFSETQ. This CDR3 spans 13 amino acids. Between the trimmed V and J ends, which lost 6 bases and 9 bases, there was a span of 13 bases. The chain's CDR3 is CASNSKVGSPLHF. The CDR3 nucleotides read TGCGCCAGCAACAGTAAGGTAGGTTCACCCCTCCACTTT.

V and J are TRBV30 and TRBJ1-1; TRBD1 aligns across 8 bases. V was pared by 0 bases and J by 4 bases, with 4 bases of the junction left unmatched. This CDR3 has 14 residues. Per the germline V gene, CDR1 is GTSNPN and CDR2 is SVGIG (reference sequence). Here the CDR3 reads CAWSVTTGATEAFF. The CDR3 coding sequence is TGTGCCTGGAGTGTGACGACAGGGGCCACTGAAGCTTTCTTT. Full variable domain (remainder filled in from reference TRBV30 and TRBJ1-1): SQTIHQWPATLVQPVGSPLSLECTVEGTSNPNLYWYRQAAGRGLQLLFYSVGIGQISSEVPQNLSASRPQDRQFILSSKKLLLSDSGFYLCAWSVTTGATEAFFGQGTRLTVV.

The chain links TRBV30 to TRBJ1-6; the D gene is possibly TRBD1 (6 bases). From germline, CDR1 is GTSNPN and CDR2 SVGIG (reference sequence). The CDR3 covers 16 residues. V lost 4 bases and J 0 bases, leaving 13 bases between the germline ends. CDR3 DNA sequence: TGTGCCTGGAACACAGGGCCCAGCTCCTATAATTCACCCCTCCACTTT. Protein: CAWNTGPSSYNSPLHF.

The CDR3 DNA sequence: TGTGCCAGCAGGAGCTTTTTGAGGACCTCGTTAATGAACACTGAAGCTTTCTTT. Amino acid sequence: CASRSFLRTSLMNTEAFF. This chain links TRBV7-3 with TRBJ1-1; D remains ambiguous. This CDR3 comprises 18 residues. The V end lost 6 bases, the J end lost 0 bases, and 23 bases lay between the germline ends. Germline CDR1 SGHTA, CDR2 FQGTGA.

V and J are TRBV6-5 and TRBJ1-1; 7 nucleotides match TRBD1. Unmatched junction bases numbered 7, after V lost 5 bases and J lost 4 bases. This CDR3 has 14 amino acids. Looked up from germline, CDR1 is MNHEY and CDR2 is SVGAGI. DNA for the CDR3: TGTGCCAGCAGTCAGACAGGGATGGGCACTGAAGCTTTCTTT. This encodes CASSQTGMGTEAFF.

The rearrangement joins TRBV28 to TRBJ1-2; 8 bases match TRBD1. J lost 8 bases, V lost 6 bases, and 11 bases had no gene match. This CDR3 comprises 14 residues. CDR1 and CDR2 (germline): MDHEN, SYDVKM. CDR3 loop: CASRPTDREYGYTF. The CDR3 DNA follows: TGTGCCAGCAGGCCTACGGACAGGGAGTACGGCTACACCTTC.

This chain connects TRBV7-2 to TRBJ1-1; D unresolved. This CDR3 comprises 13 residues. Germline CDR1 is SGHTA and CDR2 is FQGNSA. V was cut by 6 bases and J by 3 bases, with 11 bases left in between. As DNA, the CDR3 is TGTGCCAGCAGTTTCGAGGCGCACACTGAAGCTTTCTTT. Its translation is CASSFEAHTEAFF.

The V and J genes are TRBV18 and TRBJ1-6; TRBD1 might be the D (5 bases). V was clipped by 2 bases and J by 9 bases, with 11 bases between them. Germline V gene lookup returns CDR1 KGHSH and CDR2 LQKENI. The CDR3 contains 14 residues. The DNA for the CDR3 is TGTGCCAGCTCACCAGGGGACGGCGGTTCACCCCTCCACTTT. Protein product: CASSPGDGGSPLHF.

This chain uses TRBV4-3 with TRBJ1-2; 10 positions agree with TRBD1. V dropped 1 base and J dropped 4; count of bases not matched to a gene: 9. Germline V gene data show CDR1 as LGHNA and CDR2 as YSLEER. The CDR3 is 17 residues long. CDR3 residues: CASSQVAPGQGSYGYTF. In DNA form, the CDR3 reads TGCGCCAGCAGCCAAGTTGCTCCGGGACAGGGGAGCTATGGCTACACCTTC.

The chain couples TRBV11-2 to TRBJ2-1, with D possibly matching TRBD1 (5 bases). The CDR3 sequence is 14 residues long. Germline lookup yields CDR1 SGHAT and CDR2 FQNNGV. V shed 5 bases and J shed 3 bases, with 11 bases lying between them. DNA of the CDR3: TGTGCCAGCAGCCCGCCGGACAACTACAATGAGCAGTTCTTC. The encoded protein is CASSPPDNYNEQFF.

The chain has TRBV19 and TRBJ1-5; 8 bases fit TRBD1. The CDR3 is made up of 13 amino acids. Trimming cost V 7 bases and J 2 bases; bases outside gene matches: 1. Germline CDR1 reads LNHDA; CDR2 reads SQIVND (reference sequence). The CDR3 region has the DNA TGTGCCAGTAAGGACAGGGGCAATCAGCCCCAGCATTTT. Protein product: CASKDRGNQPQHF.

The CDR3 sequence is CASSSAGTGEPYGYTF. The CDR3 nucleotides are TGTGCCAGTAGTTCCGCCGGGACAGGGGAACCCTATGGCTACACCTTC. The chain combines TRBV19 with TRBJ1-2; 10 positions match TRBD1. Germline V gives CDR1 LNHDA, CDR2 SQIVND (reference sequence). This CDR3 has 16 amino acids. J lost 4 bases, V lost 5 bases, and 10 bases had no gene match.

The chain links TRBV5-1 to TRBJ2-1, with TRBD1 identical over 7 bases. Trimming at V came to 4 bases and at J to 3 bases, leaving 10 bases not matched to a gene. Germline V gene data show CDR1 as SGHRS and CDR2 as YFSETQ. The CDR3 length is 16 residues. CDR3 sequence: CASSPPDRENYNEQFF. CDR3 coding DNA: TGCGCCAGCAGCCCTCCCGACAGGGAAAACTACAATGAGCAGTTCTTC.

This chain joins TRBV6-1 and TRBJ2-3; a possible D gene is TRBD2 (6 bases). Germline CDR1 reads MNHNS; CDR2 reads SASEGT. The CDR3 totals 14 residues. V lost 4 bases, J lost 4 bases, and 12 bases lay in between. CDR3 DNA sequence: TGTGCCAGCAGTGGACTAGTCCGGGCAGATACGCAGTATTTT. Its translation: CASSGLVRADTQYF.